Detailed here is one TCR beta chain. The sample holds a few counts of this clonotype. It has no known antigen specificity. Per-base quality was not reported, and no clone a single base away is much larger than it. PBMCs were isolated by Ficoll-Paque density gradient centrifugation. The sample comes from a study of T-cell memory formation after mild COVID-19 (dated by TCRdb to the early 2020s). For the study in its entirety: Most TCR sequence clusters were specific to one of the two donors. In a couple of donors, T-cell clones that expanded and contracted after mild COVID-19 were tracked by sequencing TCRalpha and TCRbeta repertoires over time. Two young, previously healthy adult volunteers made up the cohort, one male and one female.

The listed sequencing device is Illumina NovaSeq 6000. Using 5'RACE with constant-segment primers, TCRalpha and TCRbeta cDNA libraries were constructed, with sample barcodes and unique molecular identifiers added in the process. RNA was extracted from every sample with Trizol reagent. Amplification of the libraries took two PCR steps, and the second step added a second sample barcode plus Illumina TruSeq adapters. Sequencing of libraries was performed on an Illumina NovaSeq with 2 x 150 bp paired-end reads. Regarding the original processing steps: Demultiplexing of reads and collapsing into UMI-guided consensus sequences were performed with migec v1.2.7. Using mixcr v2.1.11, the UMI consensuses were aligned to TRA and TRB V and J templates and assembled into clonotypes. Expanded or contracted clonotypes were those called significant by both edgeR and NoisET, with noise models trained on biological replicates. For edgeR calls, a false discovery rate-adjusted p below 0.01 and a log2 fold-change threshold of 1 were applied. PCA with hierarchical clustering of max-normalized trajectories of the 1000 most abundant clonotypes was used as exploratory dynamics analysis. The CD4 or CD8 phenotype of responding clones was assigned using the separately sequenced CD4+ and CD8+ repertoires. TCRdb handled the public reads itself, with Q25 trimming in fastp and clone calling in MiXCR, and kept productive beta chains. Each CDR3 protein gets just one entry, which takes the most common genes and DNA from the rows behind it. None of the V and J calls come from the authors' own analysis; TCRdb made them. The sample includes approximately 440,000 distinct CDR3 sequences, with 20% observed a single time. 8.4% of the sample is taken by the ten largest.

From the cysteine through the phenylalanine, the CDR3 covers 16 amino acids. The DNA shown is the 48-base CDR3, in frame from base 1. The germline V gene yields SGHAT for CDR1 and FQNNGV for CDR2. For this chain, trimming is 5 bases at the V end and 5 bases at the J end, and the number of junction bases without a gene match is 10. Broad study findings and their caveats: Some responding clones were found in pre-infection memory, which suggests that pre-existing cross-reactive memory T cells took part in the SARS-CoV-2 response. SARS-CoV-2 specificity of the second-wave clones peaking on day 37 was not confirmed. Only a couple of mild cases were covered in the study, and larger cohorts including severe cases with pre-infection samples were considered necessary. Balanced CD4/CD8 phenotypes were observed for clones contracting from day 15 to 85, whereas a bias towards CD4+ was observed for a second wave of clones expanding from day 15 to 37. Contracting CD4+ clones turned up mainly in the CM and EM memory subsets, whereas EMRA was where CD8+ clones were enriched.

The TCR comes from an adult woman who had mild COVID-19 (a few samples of this study predate the infection). The sample titles of this study are shuffled in the database, so cell type and time point are left out; the donor was told from shared clones. The chain was built from TRBV11-2 and TRBJ2-5; TRBD1 aligns with 11 central bases. Sequencing used PBMCs or a T cell subset sorted from them (not recorded which). The bases read TGTGCCAGCAGCCAAATATTCCGGGACAGGGGGGAGACCCAGTACTTC. The encoded protein is CASSQIFRDRGETQYF.